A selection of T cell receptor beta chains follows, all from one sample in a study of blood T cell repertoires in COVID-19. Method: immunoSEQ multiplex PCR; TCRdb's copy keeps in-frame clones and lacks some. The sample contains about 66,000 clones, roughly 86% of which appear only once. The specimen was peripheral blood. The receptors stem from a man aged 60 to 69 with acute or convalescent COVID-19. Each CDR3 is given with its conserved first and last residue. A D gene is named only where the DNA matches it firmly. Clone size is not always given. Where it is, it says once, few, many or a class for expanded clones.

TRBJ1-2	TRBV18	NA	NA	TGTGCCAGCTCACCTGACACGAGCTATGGCTACACCTTC	CASSPDTSYGYTF
TRBJ1-5	TRBV19	NA	NA	TGTGCCAGTAGTATATGGGGGGATAGCAATCAGCCCCAGCATTTT	CASSIWGDSNQPQHF
TRBJ2-7	TRBV6-5	TRBD1	NA	TGTGCCAGCAGGGTAGGACAGGGTAAAAACTACGAGCAGTACTTC	CASRVGQGKNYEQYF
TRBJ1-2	TRBV30	NA	NA	TGTGCCTGGAGTGTACGAAGAGATGGCTACACCTTC	CAWSVRRDGYTF
TRBJ1-1	TRBV9	NA	NA	TGTGCCAGCAGCGTAGTGGTGGGAGACACTGAAGCTTTCTTT	CASSVVVGDTEAFF
TRBJ1-5	TRBV19	NA	NA	TGTGCCAGTAGTATCGACTTAAGCAATCAGCCCCAGCATTTT	CASSIDLSNQPQHF
TRBJ2-3	TRBV6-5	NA	once	TGTGCCAGCCGACCTAGCTACGGCACAGATACGCAGTATTTT	CASRPSYGTDTQYF
TRBJ1-2	TRBV11-2	NA	NA	TGTGCCAGCAGCTCAGGGGTAGGCGGCTACACCTTC	CASSSGVGGYTF
TRBJ2-6	TRBV6-2/TRBV6-3	TRBD1	NA	TGTGCCAGCAGTGCAGGGGGCCCGGGGGCCAACGTCCTGACTTTC	CASSAGGPGANVLTF
TRBJ2-7	TRBV5-1	NA	NA	TGCGCCAGCAGCTTGGTGGGGCGAAGCTCCTACGAGCAGTACTTC	CASSLVGRSSYEQYF
TRBJ1-6	TRBV7-9	NA	NA	TGTGCCAGCAGCTTAATCGGTATTGGTTCACCCCTCCACTTT	CASSLIGIGSPLHF